The sequence of this TCR beta chain was determined in a study of cytomegalovirus exposure and HLA in healthy donors (dated by TCRdb to about 2017). Describing the broader study: A later analysis indicated that the roughly 120 validation repertoires were generated on the platform also employed for the approximately 700 repertoires of the first cohort. Besides the first cohort of around 700 subjects, a separate validation cohort made up of over 95 different subjects was used. The study was designed to test whether signatures of past pathogen exposure could be identified by cataloging public T cell receptors. The study combined high-throughput TCR immunosequencing, statistical association of individual TCRs with disease status, and machine learning to predict cytomegalovirus infection status. General study outcomes and caveats: In both the original and validation cohorts, the classifier was reported to diagnose cytomegalovirus status with high specificity and sensitivity. The authors suggested that the approach could potentially be extended to other disease states and immunological phenotypes. In vitro tests confirmed that a few of the cytomegalovirus-associated TCR beta chains recognize cytomegalovirus antigens. The study gave a list of some 150 TCR beta chains associated with cytomegalovirus. Across donors, most TCR sequences were observed very rarely, whereas some public TCRs were present in many individuals. In a later analysis, TCRs clustered in the first cohort were found to also tend to co-occur in the 120 validation repertoires, with approximately 93% of cluster scores above 0. All 130 or so repertoires were used to score co-occurrence in the validation cohort in a later analysis, because that analysis had no HLA typing for the cohort.

A remark on this clone: Its binding antigen is unknown. Per-nucleotide qualities are absent, and no much larger clonotype sits a single base away.

Libraries were constructed by the immunoSEQ multiplex PCR assay. Per the original workflow: A statistical classification framework was built to diagnose cytomegalovirus status from the catalog of TCR beta chain sequences. Entries here come from immuneACCESS through TCRdb and include only in-frame sequences with V and J called. Some clones fail to appear in such tables; in the studies checked, an unresolved V gene covers under half of the shortfall, and the cause of the remainder is unknown. That table furnishes V, J and clone size, whereas the DNA furnished D and trimming. The sample includes 85,000 to 90,000 clones, with approximately 96% observed a single time. Of the sample, about 0.8% is held by the ten largest clones. Donors formed part of the validation cohort, which comprised over a hundred subjects and was distinct from the first cohort of 670 or so subjects. Sequenced sample: PBMCs. The clonotype was recovered from a man younger than 35 in good health and CMV-seronegative.

Read as DNA, the sequence is TGTGCCAGCAACAAACAGGGGATTGCAAGCGGCTACACCTTC. Translated, it gives CASNKQGIASGYTF. The chain couples TRBV5-6 to TRBJ1-2; 7 bases in between match TRBD1. The germline V gene sets CDR1 to SGHDT and CDR2 to YYEEEE. From its cysteine to its phenylalanine, the CDR3 spans 14 amino acids. The retained sequence is limited to the CDR3, 42 bases, with the frame set at the first base. At the junction V is shortened by 6 bases and J by 8 bases; bases outside the gene matches: 13.